The sequence of this TCR beta chain was determined in a study of blood T cell repertoires in COVID-19. Study information: Both acute and convalescent COVID-19 samples were obtained from the United States, Italy and Spain. T cells, B-cell-depleted T cells, or PBMCs provided the cDNA or gDNA that served as material.

Trimming took 2 bases from V and 2 from J; bases not matched to a gene: 3. CDR3 length: 15 residues. Germline CDR1 and CDR2: KGHSH and LQKENI. Per the authors' pipeline: Amplification of reference gene primers provided the estimated nucleated cell counts. Assay used: immunoSEQ multiplex PCR; TCRdb lists only in-frame clones, some missing. The V and J calls and clone size come from that table; D and trimming were worked out from the DNA. This table holds a few hundred thousand clones, less than 85% found once. Sequenced material: peripheral blood. The clonotype comes from a man in his sixties who had recovered from COVID-19. The gene calls are TRBV18 and TRBJ2-7; 10 bases align to TRBD1. CDR3 region: CASSPGTGAAYEQYF. CDR3 DNA: TGTGCCAGCTCACCAGGGACAGGGGCGGCCTACGAGCAGTACTTC.